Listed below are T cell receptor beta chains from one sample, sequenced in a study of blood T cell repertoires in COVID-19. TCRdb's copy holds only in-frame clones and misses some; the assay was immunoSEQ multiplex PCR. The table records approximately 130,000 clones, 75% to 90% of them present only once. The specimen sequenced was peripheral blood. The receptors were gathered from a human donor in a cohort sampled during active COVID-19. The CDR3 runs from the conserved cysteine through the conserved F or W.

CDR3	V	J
CASSYRLAHSYNEQFF	TRBV6-5	TRBJ2-1
CASTRTGLASGANVLTF	TRBV28	TRBJ2-6
CASSQDHYRGYTF	TRBV4-3	TRBJ1-2
CASGLTSGRPASPDTQYF	TRBV6-4	TRBJ2-3
CASGTSAGTDTQYF	TRBV5-1	TRBJ2-3
CASSILPLTGHNQPQHF	TRBV19	TRBJ1-5
CSTTSGETQYF	TRBV20-1	TRBJ2-5
CASTGQGSTEAFF	TRBV6-5	TRBJ1-1
CASSGGTGVQPGYTF	TRBV5-1	TRBJ1-2
CASAAVNTGELFF	TRBV25-1	TRBJ2-2
CASSQYKGPNEKLFF	TRBV14	TRBJ1-4
CASSPRSMTGGKNIQYF	TRBV11-3	TRBJ2-4
CASSGGLAGRGDTQYF	TRBV7-3	TRBJ2-3
CASSSRGLQPQHF	TRBV12-3/TRBV12-4	TRBJ1-5
CASSLRTSGTSYNEQFF	TRBV5-6	TRBJ2-1
CASSEVGGQGNNSPLHF	TRBV6-1	TRBJ1-6
CASSLGPQGARGYTF	TRBV7-2	TRBJ1-2
CASSQAGFGGLTEAFF	TRBV4-3	TRBJ1-1
CASSELVLATEAFF	TRBV6-1	TRBJ1-1
CASSLGQGSSGNTIYF	TRBV3-1/TRBV3-2	TRBJ1-3
CASSSRTGQGVTGELFF	TRBV7-9	TRBJ2-2
CATSPSPNEQFF	TRBV24-1	TRBJ2-1
CASSIDWDRVHAIHEQYF	TRBV19	TRBJ2-7
CASSNRQIAQETQYF	TRBV19	TRBJ2-5
CSVTQNTEAFF	TRBV29-1	TRBJ1-1
CASSPRGTEAFF	TRBV7-8	TRBJ1-1
CASSEGQFNQPQHF	TRBV9	TRBJ1-5
CASSLRGYEQYF	TRBV12-3/TRBV12-4	TRBJ2-7
CASSFYDRQNTEAFF	TRBV5-6	TRBJ1-1
CASRLPGAEYNEQFF	TRBV28	TRBJ2-1
CASRITRGTDTQYF	TRBV2	TRBJ2-3
CASSELRGEQYF	TRBV6-1	TRBJ2-7
CASSSSGQGNTEAFF	TRBV5-1	TRBJ1-1
CASSLAIPQAGGKSRQNEQFF	TRBV7-2	TRBJ2-1
CSASTSGRTRETQYF	TRBV20-1	TRBJ2-5
CAWQGSTEAFF	TRBV30	TRBJ1-1
CASSVGVGEKTQYF	TRBV7-2	TRBJ2-5
CASSRDYPNPEFF	TRBV10-1	TRBJ2-1
CASSDSTQAGELFF	TRBV6-4	TRBJ2-2
CASRWTSGNTGELFF	TRBV6-5	TRBJ2-2
CASSQRAEGTDTQYF	TRBV4-3	TRBJ2-3
CASSIRHRSGNTIYF	TRBV19	TRBJ1-3
CSVGSGVEKLFF	TRBV29-1	TRBJ1-4
CASSPRTGGDEQFF	TRBV18	TRBJ2-1
CASSSSTSGVGELFF	TRBV7-8	TRBJ2-2
CASRGLAGGLTDTQYF	TRBV19	TRBJ2-3
CASSVAATRYEQYF	TRBV9	TRBJ2-7
CATSIAERNGYTF	TRBV15	TRBJ1-2